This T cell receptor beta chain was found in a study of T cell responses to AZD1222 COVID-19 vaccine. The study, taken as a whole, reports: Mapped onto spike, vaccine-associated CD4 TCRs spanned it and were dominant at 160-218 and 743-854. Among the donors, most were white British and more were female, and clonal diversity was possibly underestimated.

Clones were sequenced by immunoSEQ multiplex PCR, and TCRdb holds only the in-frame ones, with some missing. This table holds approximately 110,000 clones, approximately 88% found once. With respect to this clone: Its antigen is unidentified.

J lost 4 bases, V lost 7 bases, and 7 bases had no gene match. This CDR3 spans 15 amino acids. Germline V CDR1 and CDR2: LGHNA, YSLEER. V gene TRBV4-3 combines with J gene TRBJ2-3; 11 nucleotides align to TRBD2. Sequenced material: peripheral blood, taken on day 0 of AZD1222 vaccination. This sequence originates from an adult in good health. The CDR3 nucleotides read TGCGCCAGCATAGCGGGGGGGCTGCTCGCAGATACGCAGTATTTT. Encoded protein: CASIAGGLLADTQYF.